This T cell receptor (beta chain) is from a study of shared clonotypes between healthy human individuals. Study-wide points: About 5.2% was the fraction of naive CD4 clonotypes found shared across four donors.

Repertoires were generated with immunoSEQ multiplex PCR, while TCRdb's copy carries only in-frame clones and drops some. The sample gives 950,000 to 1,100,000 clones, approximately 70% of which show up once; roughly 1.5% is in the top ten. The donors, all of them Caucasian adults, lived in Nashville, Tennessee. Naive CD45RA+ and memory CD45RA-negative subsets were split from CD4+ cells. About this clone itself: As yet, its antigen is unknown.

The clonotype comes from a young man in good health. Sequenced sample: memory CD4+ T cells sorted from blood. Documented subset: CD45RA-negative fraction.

CDR3 DNA sequence: TGTGCCAGCAGCGTAGGACAGGGACCCTTTGGCTACACCTTC. This translates into CASSVGQGPFGYTF. This chain uses TRBV9 with TRBJ1-2; TRBD1 matches 7 bases. With 0 bases clipped from V and 7 bases from J, the junction kept 6 bases outside the gene matches. Germline CDR1 and CDR2: SGDLS and YYNGEE. CDR3 length: 14 amino acids.